These T cell receptor beta chains were read from a single sample in a study of T cell responses to AZD1222 COVID-19 vaccine. TCRdb's copy holds only in-frame clones and misses some; the assay was immunoSEQ multiplex PCR. The data contain 140,000 to 150,000 clones, 85% to 95% of them singletons. Specimen: peripheral blood, collected after recovery from COVID-19. The source of these receptors is an adult who had recovered from COVID-19. CDR3s include the opening cysteine and the closing phenylalanine or tryptophan. The D gene is left open where the match is weak. The size entry is marked missing in some rows and otherwise reads once, few, many or a size class.

v_call	clone_size	j_call	d_call	cdr3_aa	cdr3_nt
TRBV14	.	TRBJ1-2	.	CASSQVTNYGYTF	TGTGCCAGCAGCCAAGTTACTAACTATGGCTACACCTTC
TRBV6-2/TRBV6-3	.	TRBJ2-5	TRBD2	CASSYARLAGVPETQYF	TGTGCCAGCAGTTACGCCCGCCTAGCGGGAGTTCCAGAGACCCAGTACTTC
TRBV29-1	.	TRBJ2-2	.	CSVLTGPTLNTGELFF	TGCAGCGTACTAACAGGGCCGACTTTAAACACCGGGGAGCTGTTTTTT
TRBV6-5	.	TRBJ1-2	.	CATRTVNYGYTF	TGTGCCACCAGAACGGTTAACTATGGCTACACCTTC
TRBV2	.	TRBJ1-1	.	CASGGSTKMNTEAFF	TGTGCCAGCGGGGGGAGTACAAAGATGAACACTGAAGCTTTCTTT
TRBV6-5	.	TRBJ2-1	TRBD1	CASSSLGTGVHEQFF	TGTGCCAGCAGTTCTCTTGGGACAGGGGTCCATGAGCAGTTCTTC
TRBV2	once	TRBJ1-2	.	CASSAGADGYTF	TGTGCCAGCAGCGCGGGGGCGGACGGCTACACCTTC
TRBV28	.	TRBJ2-1	TRBD1	CASSPSTGGMLSEQFF	TGTGCCAGCAGCCCTTCGACAGGGGGGATGCTAAGTGAGCAGTTCTTC
TRBV6-5	.	TRBJ1-5	.	CASFTGSNQPQHF	TGTGCCAGCTTTACCGGGTCTAATCAGCCCCAGCATTTT
TRBV19	.	TRBJ2-1	.	CASSILGGNEQFF	TGTGCCAGTAGTATCTTAGGGGGCAATGAGCAGTTCTTC